These T cell receptor beta chains were read from a single sample in a study of blood T cell repertoires in COVID-19. The assay was immunoSEQ multiplex PCR, and TCRdb's table has in-frame clones only and misses some. The repertoire has around 150,000 clones, over 65% of them found once; the top ten carry less than 2.5%. The sample comprised peripheral blood. Source of these receptors: a man in his sixties or seventies with acute or convalescent COVID-19. The CDR3 runs from the conserved cysteine through the conserved F or W. The D gene is left open where the match is weak. A clone size is listed for some rows: how often the clone was seen (once, few, many), or a class if it is expanded.

d_call: .
j_call: TRBJ2-7
clone_size: .
v_call: TRBV11-1
cdr3_nt: TGTGCCAGCAGCACGGTGGGCAGAGCAGAGTACGAGCAGTACTTC
cdr3_aa: CASSTVGRAEYEQYF

d_call: TRBD1
j_call: TRBJ2-5
clone_size: .
v_call: TRBV19
cdr3_nt: TGTGCCAGTAGGTCGACAGGGGAGGAGACCCAGTACTTC
cdr3_aa: CASRSTGEETQYF

d_call: .
j_call: TRBJ2-5
clone_size: .
v_call: TRBV25-1
cdr3_nt: TGTGCCAGCAGTAGCTGGGCCGGCGGGCAGACCCAGTACTTC
cdr3_aa: CASSSWAGGQTQYF

d_call: TRBD2
j_call: TRBJ2-1
clone_size: .
v_call: TRBV5-4
cdr3_nt: TGTGCCAGCAGCTCGGGACTAGCGGGGGGATACTACAATGAGCAGTTCTTC
cdr3_aa: CASSSGLAGGYYNEQFF

d_call: TRBD2
j_call: TRBJ2-7
clone_size: .
v_call: TRBV19
cdr3_nt: TGTGCCAGTAGTATGACTAGCGGGAGAGGGTCCTACGAGCAGTACTTC
cdr3_aa: CASSMTSGRGSYEQYF

d_call: TRBD1
j_call: TRBJ2-7
clone_size: .
v_call: TRBV7-9
cdr3_nt: TGTGCCAGCAGCCCTGGACAGGGATCGAGGGAGCAGTACTTC
cdr3_aa: CASSPGQGSREQYF

d_call: .
j_call: TRBJ1-2
clone_size: few
v_call: TRBV6-5
cdr3_nt: TGTGCCAGCAGTTTTCTAGTGGCTAACTATGGCTACACCTTC
cdr3_aa: CASSFLVANYGYTF

d_call: .
j_call: TRBJ2-3
clone_size: few
v_call: TRBV10-1
cdr3_nt: TGCGCCAGCAGTGAGTCTACAGGGCAAGATACGCAGTATTTT
cdr3_aa: CASSESTGQDTQYF

d_call: .
j_call: TRBJ2-2
clone_size: .
v_call: TRBV24-1
cdr3_nt: TGTGCCACCAGTGAGCACAGGGTAACCGGGGAGCTGTTTTTT
cdr3_aa: CATSEHRVTGELFF

d_call: .
j_call: TRBJ2-5
clone_size: .
v_call: TRBV4-2
cdr3_nt: TGTGCCAGCAGCCAAGAGCGAGGGATGGAGACCCAGTACTTC
cdr3_aa: CASSQERGMETQYF

d_call: TRBD1
j_call: TRBJ1-5
clone_size: .
v_call: TRBV10-3
cdr3_nt: TGTGCCATCAGTACAACTCGACAGGGGGCGGAAAGTCAGCCCCAGCATTTT
cdr3_aa: CAISTTRQGAESQPQHF

d_call: TRBD1
j_call: TRBJ2-1
clone_size: .
v_call: TRBV28
cdr3_nt: TGTGCCAGCAGCCGGGACAGGGGGCATGAGCAGTTCTTC
cdr3_aa: CASSRDRGHEQFF

d_call: .
j_call: TRBJ2-7
clone_size: few
v_call: TRBV3-1/TRBV3-2
cdr3_nt: TGTGCCAGCAGCCAAGACGGCAGGGCCCCTTGGGAGCAGTACTTC
cdr3_aa: CASSQDGRAPWEQYF

d_call: TRBD1
j_call: TRBJ1-6
clone_size: .
v_call: TRBV5-1
cdr3_nt: TGCGCCAGCAGCCGGGGACAGGGGGAAGTGGCACCCCTCCACTTT
cdr3_aa: CASSRGQGEVAPLHF

d_call: TRBD2
j_call: TRBJ2-7
clone_size: .
v_call: TRBV5-8
cdr3_nt: TGTGCCAGCAGCCCCGGGACTAGCTACTCCTACGAGCAGTACTTC
cdr3_aa: CASSPGTSYSYEQYF

d_call: .
j_call: TRBJ2-5
clone_size: once
v_call: TRBV6-6
cdr3_nt: TGTGCCAGCAGTTACATAACAGGACAAGAGACCCAGTACTTC
cdr3_aa: CASSYITGQETQYF

d_call: TRBD2
j_call: TRBJ2-3
clone_size: .
v_call: TRBV7-3
cdr3_nt: TGTGCCAGCAGCCCCGGGACTAGCAGGATGGATACGCAGTATTTT
cdr3_aa: CASSPGTSRMDTQYF

d_call: .
j_call: TRBJ1-5
clone_size: .
v_call: TRBV14
cdr3_nt: TGTGCCAGCAGCCAAGTAAGGGGTGGGTTTCGCAATCAGCCCCAGCATTTT
cdr3_aa: CASSQVRGGFRNQPQHF

d_call: TRBD1
j_call: TRBJ2-6
clone_size: .
v_call: TRBV5-5
cdr3_nt: TGTGCCAGCAGCTTGGGGACAGGGGATTCTGGGGCCAACGTCCTGACTTTC
cdr3_aa: CASSLGTGDSGANVLTF

d_call: .
j_call: TRBJ2-1
clone_size: .
v_call: TRBV5-4
cdr3_nt: TGTGCCAGCAGCTCTAGGTACGGCTCCTACAATGAGCAGTTCTTC
cdr3_aa: CASSSRYGSYNEQFF

d_call: .
j_call: TRBJ1-2
clone_size: .
v_call: TRBV27
cdr3_nt: TGTGCCAGCAGTAAAGTTGGCGACAGAGCAACCTATGGCTACACCTTC
cdr3_aa: CASSKVGDRATYGYTF

d_call: .
j_call: TRBJ1-2
clone_size: .
v_call: TRBV19
cdr3_nt: TGTGCCAGTAGTACCAGGCACGCTAACTATGGCTACACCTTC
cdr3_aa: CASSTRHANYGYTF

d_call: TRBD2
j_call: TRBJ2-3
clone_size: few
v_call: TRBV18
cdr3_nt: TGTGCCAGCTCACCTGACCCTGTGGGAGGGTCAGATACGCAGTATTTT
cdr3_aa: CASSPDPVGGSDTQYF

d_call: TRBD1
j_call: TRBJ2-7
clone_size: .
v_call: TRBV24-1
cdr3_nt: TGTGCCACCAGTGATACGAACAGGGGATTCCCCTACGAGCAGTACTTC
cdr3_aa: CATSDTNRGFPYEQYF

d_call: TRBD1
j_call: TRBJ1-5
clone_size: .
v_call: TRBV19
cdr3_nt: TGTGCCAGTAGTAGGCTAGGGACAGCCAATCAGCCCCAGCATTTT
cdr3_aa: CASSRLGTANQPQHF

d_call: TRBD1
j_call: TRBJ1-2
clone_size: .
v_call: TRBV7-9
cdr3_nt: TGTGCCAGCTCAGGGGGCGGCTATGGCTACACCTTC
cdr3_aa: CASSGGGYGYTF

d_call: .
j_call: TRBJ2-3
clone_size: .
v_call: TRBV11-1
cdr3_nt: TGTGCCAGCAGCCCTAGGACTGCCATAGATACGCAGTATTTT
cdr3_aa: CASSPRTAIDTQYF

d_call: .
j_call: TRBJ2-5
clone_size: .
v_call: TRBV2
cdr3_nt: TGTGCCAGCAGACTGGACTCGGGGAGGGAGACCCAGTACTTC
cdr3_aa: CASRLDSGRETQYF

d_call: TRBD1
j_call: TRBJ1-6
clone_size: .
v_call: TRBV6-5
cdr3_nt: TGTGCCAGCAGCCGACAGGGGCGGAATTCACCCCTCCACTTT
cdr3_aa: CASSRQGRNSPLHF

d_call: .
j_call: TRBJ1-6
clone_size: .
v_call: TRBV7-2
cdr3_nt: TGTGCCAGCAGCCTTTCTACTCCCTATAATTCACCCCTCCACTTT
cdr3_aa: CASSLSTPYNSPLHF

d_call: TRBD1
j_call: TRBJ1-1
clone_size: once
v_call: TRBV10-3
cdr3_nt: TGTGCCATCAGCCTTAGGGGACAGGGGGCAGGGAACACTGAAGCTTTCTTT
cdr3_aa: CAISLRGQGAGNTEAFF

d_call: TRBD1
j_call: TRBJ1-1
clone_size: .
v_call: TRBV10-3
cdr3_nt: TGTGCCATCAGTGGGGGACAGGGGGCCGCTGAAGCTTTCTTT
cdr3_aa: CAISGGQGAAEAFF

d_call: .
j_call: TRBJ2-2
clone_size: few
v_call: TRBV13
cdr3_nt: TGTGCCAGCAGCTTATGGGCGGGTCGAGCGAACACCGGGGAGCTGTTTTTT
cdr3_aa: CASSLWAGRANTGELFF

d_call: .
j_call: TRBJ1-5
clone_size: .
v_call: TRBV6-5
cdr3_nt: TGTGCCAGCACCAAAGTGGAGGGAGGTCAGCCCCAGCATTTT
cdr3_aa: CASTKVEGGQPQHF

d_call: .
j_call: TRBJ2-1
clone_size: .
v_call: TRBV29-1
cdr3_nt: TGCAGCGGACGGAGACCTGCACTCGATGAGCAGTTCTTC
cdr3_aa: CSGRRPALDEQFF

d_call: .
j_call: TRBJ1-5
clone_size: .
v_call: TRBV28
cdr3_nt: TGTGCCAGCACCCAGGGGTCCTTCGATCAGCCCCAGCATTTT
cdr3_aa: CASTQGSFDQPQHF

d_call: .
j_call: TRBJ1-6
clone_size: once
v_call: TRBV5-1
cdr3_nt: TGCGCCAGCAGCTTGGATGTAGGGGGATATAATTCACCCCTCCACTTT
cdr3_aa: CASSLDVGGYNSPLHF

d_call: .
j_call: TRBJ2-7
clone_size: few
v_call: TRBV11-3
cdr3_nt: TGTGCCAGCAGCCCGGGACTCGCCTACGAGCAGTACTTC
cdr3_aa: CASSPGLAYEQYF

d_call: TRBD1
j_call: TRBJ2-7
clone_size: .
v_call: TRBV27
cdr3_nt: TGTGCCAGCGGGACCGGGACAGGGAGGCACGAGCAGTACTTC
cdr3_aa: CASGTGTGRHEQYF

d_call: TRBD1
j_call: TRBJ1-3
clone_size: once
v_call: TRBV3-1/TRBV3-2
cdr3_nt: TGTGCCAGCAGCGAACAGGGGGCCCCTGGAAACACCATATATTTT
cdr3_aa: CASSEQGAPGNTIYF

d_call: .
j_call: TRBJ2-7
clone_size: .
v_call: TRBV18
cdr3_nt: TGTGCCAGCTCACCGAATGACAGGTTCTACGAGCAGTACTTC
cdr3_aa: CASSPNDRFYEQYF

d_call: .
j_call: TRBJ1-1
clone_size: .
v_call: TRBV29-1
cdr3_nt: TGCAGCGCTGGGGGGGGGCCCACGAACACTGAAGCTTTCTTT
cdr3_aa: CSAGGGPTNTEAFF

d_call: .
j_call: TRBJ2-5
clone_size: once
v_call: TRBV10-2
cdr3_nt: TGCGCCAGCAGTCAACCGGGCTCAGCGGCGGTGGGAGAGACCCAGTACTTC
cdr3_aa: CASSQPGSAAVGETQYF

d_call: .
j_call: TRBJ2-7
clone_size: .
v_call: TRBV5-1
cdr3_nt: TGCGCCAGCAGCTTGTTAAGGTCTTCAGGAATTCAAACCTACGAGCAGTACTTC
cdr3_aa: CASSLLRSSGIQTYEQYF